What follows describes a single TCR beta chain. This entry is derived from a study of blood T cell repertoires in COVID-19. As for the study in general: Samples came from the United States, Italy and Spain, spanning acute and convalescent COVID-19. Sample material is recorded as cDNA or gDNA derived from T cells, B-cell-depleted T cells, or PBMCs.

Original processing methods: Amplification with reference gene primers provided the estimates of nucleated cell counts. TCRdb keeps only in-frame clones here, not all; method: immunoSEQ multiplex PCR. D and trimming were read from the DNA, whereas the V and J calls and clone size are those reported in that table. Among about 85,000 clones listed, nearly 90% were seen once. Germline CDR1 and CDR2: SEHNR and FQNEAQ (reference sequence). Germline trimming cut 1 base from V and 1 base from J; bases unmatched to any gene: 1. This CDR3 is 14 amino acids long. The TCR originated in a woman of 80 years or more with active or convalescent COVID-19. The chain employs TRBV7-9 and TRBJ2-7; the match to TRBD2 covers 7 bases. Material for sequencing was peripheral blood. The CDR3: CASSLERESYEQYF. The CDR3 coding sequence is TGTGCCAGCAGCTTAGAGCGGGAATCCTACGAGCAGTACTTC.